The clone carrying this T cell receptor (beta chain) occurred a few times. While infection was still active, Seattle patients were enrolled and then followed longitudinally. In the authors' methods: Cell counts per sample came from amplifying reference gene primers. Method: immunoSEQ multiplex PCR; TCRdb's copy keeps in-frame clones and lacks some. V and J calls and clone size are those listed in that table; D and trimming were worked out from the DNA. The data show around 290,000 clones, with roughly nine tenths seen just once and about 2.2% held by the top ten. V shed 2 bases and J shed 5 bases, with 12 bases lying between them. CDR1 and CDR2 (germline): GTSNPN, SVGIG (reference sequence). This CDR3 spans 14 amino acids. This entry belongs to a study of blood T cell repertoires in COVID-19. Study as a whole: Donors in the United States, Italy and Spain gave samples during acute or convalescent COVID-19. Nucleic acid was either cDNA or gDNA, and it came from T cells, B-cell-depleted T cells, or PBMCs.

The sequencing sample was made of peripheral blood. The chain combines TRBV30 with TRBJ2-2; maybe TRBD1 (6 bases). The clonotype originates from a woman aged 30 to 39 with COVID-19, enrolled during active disease. The CDR3 loop reads CAWSKSRGTGELFF. The CDR3 DNA reads TGTGCCTGGAGTAAATCAAGGGGGACCGGGGAGCTGTTTTTT.